A selection of T cell receptor beta chains follows, all from one sample in a study of OX40 agonist ivuxolimab in advanced cancers. TCRdb's table, derived via immunoSEQ multiplex PCR, lists solely in-frame clones and lacks some. The sample has 90,000 to 95,000 clones; less than 90% are singletons. Sequenced material: CD4+ or CD8+ T cells sorted from blood, taken in a trial of the OX40 agonist ivuxolimab. The receptors were sampled from an adult with an advanced solid tumor such as melanoma, head and neck, liver or kidney cancer. Both conserved end residues are part of each CDR3. Size values are once, few and many counts, or a class for expanded clones, and some rows have none.

j_call clone_size v_call cdr3_aa
TRBJ1-1 NA TRBV9 CASSVSPGTENTEAFF
TRBJ2-7 NA TRBV28 CASCQKRFSYEQYF
TRBJ2-5 NA TRBV15 CATSRGGLEETQYF
TRBJ1-1 NA TRBV6-1 CASSLGGENTEAFF
TRBJ2-2 NA TRBV7-2 CASSYNPPTGGELFF
TRBJ2-7 NA TRBV5-4 CASSYRQGAYEQYF
TRBJ1-1 NA TRBV7-2 CASSLGQGRGETAFF
TRBJ2-1 few TRBV7-9 CASSLEGGDSTFF
TRBJ2-2 NA TRBV6-6 CASRGDLNTGELFF
TRBJ1-1 few TRBV6-4 CASSDRENTEAFF
TRBJ1-1 NA TRBV6-5 CASSPPQNTEAFF
TRBJ2-5 NA TRBV10-2 CASSAEYTQYF